These 21 T cell receptor beta chains share one sample of origin, sequenced in a study of CD8 T cells in ankylosing spondylitis. TCRdb re-analysed the 5' RACE reads in MiXCR, keeping a single row per CDR3 protein. The sample gives about 190,000 distinct CDR3 sequences, approximately 13% of which show up once; approximately 11% is in the top ten. Specimen: blood, either unsorted or a sorted T cell fraction (not recorded which). These TCRs come from a female donor with ankylosing spondylitis or in good health (not recorded which).

The chain carries TRBV7-9 and TRBJ1-4; tentatively, D is TRBD1 (6 bases). V lost 4 bases and J 6 bases, leaving 12 bases between the germline ends. This CDR3 comprises 14 residues. Germline loops: CDR1 SEHNR, CDR2 FQNEAQ (reference sequence). CDR3 protein: CASSSGQYYEKLFF. The CDR3, as DNA: TGTGCCAGCAGCTCTGGACAGTATTATGAAAAACTGTTTTTT. Based on the CDR3 plus reference TRBV7-9 and TRBJ1-4, the full variable domain is DTGVSQNPRHKITKRGQNVTFRCDPISEHNRLYWYRQTLGQGPEFLTYFQNEAQLEKSRLLSDRFSAERPKGSFSTLEIQRTEQGDSAMYLCASSSGQYYEKLFFGSGTQLSVL.

This sequence joins TRBV7-2 and TRBJ1-2; 8 nucleotides line up with TRBD1. The CDR3 sequence is 15 residues long. Germline V lookup: CDR1 SGHTA, CDR2 FQGNSA. Trimming at V came to 3 bases and at J to 8 bases, leaving 11 bases not matched to a gene. The CDR3 sequence is CASSFDRGGPGGYTF. The CDR3, as DNA: TGTGCCAGCAGCTTCGACAGGGGCGGCCCGGGGGGCTACACCTTC.

This clonotype was seen many times. The chain recombines TRBV5-1 with TRBJ2-2; no firm D call. V was shortened by 4 bases and J by 2 bases, with 12 bases between the two germline ends. The germline CDR1 and CDR2 sequences are SGHRS and YFSETQ. This CDR3 has 15 residues. The CDR3 nucleotides are TGCGCCAGCAGCGCCTCGGCCACTAACACCGGGGAGCTGTTTTTT. Its protein is CASSASATNTGELFF.

This clonotype showed up many times. The chain has TRBV12-3 or TRBV12-4 and TRBJ2-7; a possible D gene is TRBD2 (5 bases). The CDR3 has 13 residues. Trimming removed 10 bases at V and 0 bases at J, with 13 bases between. This CDR3 is CAIGRGNSYEQYF. DNA of the CDR3: TGTGCCATCGGCCGGGGAAACTCCTACGAGCAGTACTTC.

This clonotype showed up just a few times. The J gene is TRBJ2-4, the V gene TRBV13; D is tentatively TRBD1 or TRBD2 (7 bases each). Trimming stripped 5 bases from V and 5 bases from J, with 16 bases between. The V gene's germline CDR1 is PRHDT and CDR2 FYEKMQ (reference sequence). The length of the CDR3 is 15 residues. This CDR3 is CASSPQGGGENIQYF. In DNA form, the CDR3 reads TGTGCCAGCAGCCCGCAGGGAGGGGGCGAAAACATTCAGTACTTC.

This clonotype was seen only a few times. This chain links TRBV9 with TRBJ2-4; 8 positions agree with TRBD1. Germline assignment: CDR1 SGDLS and CDR2 YYNGEE. This CDR3 has 16 amino acids. Trimming removed 0 bases from V and 1 base from J; junction bases left unmatched: 3. CDR3 in DNA: TGTGCCAGCAGCGTAGCAGGGGGCCTGGCCAAAAACATTCAGTACTTC. It specifies CASSVAGGLAKNIQYF.

This clonotype was seen at least ten times. V and J are TRBV29-1 and TRBJ1-5; 8 nucleotides match TRBD1. The CDR3 consists of 13 residues. V trimming: 5 bases; J trimming: 6 bases; junction bases outside the gene matches: 6. The germline V gene has CDR1 SQVTM and CDR2 ANQGSEA. The chain's CDR3 is CSVRQGAGQPQHF. In DNA form, the CDR3 reads TGCAGCGTTCGGCAGGGGGCCGGTCAGCCCCAGCATTTT.

There are many counts of this clonotype. The chain has TRBV7-3 and TRBJ2-3; the D call may be TRBD1 or TRBD2 (6 bases each). The CDR3 has 16 residues. Per the germline V gene, CDR1 is SGHTA and CDR2 is FQGTGA. V lost 2 bases and J 0 bases, leaving 12 bases between the germline ends. The CDR3 nucleotides read TGTGCCAGCAGCTTATTTCGGGGGCCTAGCACAGATACGCAGTATTTT. Protein product: CASSLFRGPSTDTQYF.

In regard to this clonotype: This may arise from a read error, as a much more abundant clone is one base away. The CDR3: CASSLMARGDNTGELFF. The CDR3, as DNA: TGTGCCAGCTCACTCATGGCGCGGGGAGACAACACCGGGGAGCTGTTTTTT. J is TRBJ2-2 and V is TRBV18; tentatively, D is TRBD2 (6 bases). Trimming took 4 bases from V and 2 from J, leaving 17 bases between them. The CDR3 has 17 amino acids. Germline assignment: CDR1 KGHSH and CDR2 LQKENI.

This clonotype came up many times. This chain uses TRBV14 with TRBJ1-1, with D uncertain. The CDR3 totals 15 residues. Germline lookup yields CDR1 SGHDN and CDR2 FVKESK. Between the trimmed V and J ends, which lost 0 bases and 5 bases, there was a span of 13 bases. The CDR3 region has the DNA TGTGCCAGCAGCCAAGATTTGGGGATGGGAACTGAAGCTTTCTTT. It specifies CASSQDLGMGTEAFF.

This clonotype was observed many times. This chain joins TRBV2 and TRBJ2-3; tentative D call: TRBD2 (5 bases). Deletions cut 5 bases from V and 8 bases from J, with 17 bases between. From germline, CDR1 is SNHLY and CDR2 FYNNEI. This CDR3 comprises 14 residues. CDR3 in amino acids: CASSPRVADGTQYF. Written as DNA, the CDR3 is TGTGCCAGCAGTCCGCGGGTTGCAGACGGTACGCAGTATTTT.

This clonotype was seen many times. The chain combines TRBV6-2 or TRBV6-3 with TRBJ1-5, with a possible D match to TRBD1 (6 bases). Trimming pared 4 bases from V and 7 bases from J, leaving 11 bases between. Germline CDR1 MNHEY, CDR2 SVGEGT. This CDR3 region has 13 residues. The CDR3 DNA sequence: TGTGCCAGCAGTTGGACAGAGCACCAGCCCCAGCATTTT. This codes for CASSWTEHQPQHF.

This clonotype came up many times. V usage is TRBV7-2 and J usage is TRBJ1-2, with 11 bases that match TRBD1. J was trimmed by 3 bases and V by 5 bases; bases with no gene match: 5. There are 15 residues in the CDR3. Germline CDR1 reads SGHTA; CDR2 reads FQGNSA. The CDR3 is CASSRGQGADYGYTF. DNA for the CDR3: TGTGCCAGCAGCAGAGGACAGGGGGCCGACTATGGCTACACCTTC.

This clonotype appeared many times. The chain links TRBV4-1 to TRBJ1-4; D call uncertain. Germline assignment: CDR1 MGHRA and CDR2 YSYEKL. The V end lost 4 bases, the J end lost 5 bases, and 14 bases lay between the germline ends. This CDR3 has 15 amino acids. The CDR3 DNA is TGCGCCAGCAGCCGCGAAGGACGGGAGAATGAAAAACTGTTTTTT. Protein: CASSREGRENEKLFF.

This clonotype has ten or more counts. The V gene is TRBV5-5, the J gene TRBJ1-5; 12 bases line up with TRBD1. V lost 4 bases, J lost 0 bases, and 5 bases stayed unmatched. The CDR3 totals 17 residues. CDR1 is SGHKS and CDR2 is YYEKEE in the germline V gene (reference sequence). As DNA, the CDR3 is TGTGCCAGCAGCCCCGGGACAGGGGGCAATAGCAATCAGCCCCAGCATTTT. The encoded protein is CASSPGTGGNSNQPQHF.

This CDR3 reads CASKLGQTGSYEQYF. The CDR3 coding sequence is TGCGCCAGCAAACTTGGACAGACAGGCTCCTACGAGCAGTACTTC. The chain employs TRBV5-1 and TRBJ2-7, with a tentative D call TRBD1 (6 bases). The V end lost 6 bases, the J end lost 0 bases, and 16 bases lay between the germline ends. CDR3 size: 15 residues. Germline values: CDR1 SGHRS, CDR2 YFSETQ.

The genes are TRBV7-6 and TRBJ2-7; possibly TRBD2 for D (6 bases). CDR1 is SGHVS, CDR2 FNYEAQ, per germline. Trimming took off 5 bases at V and 3 bases at J, with 11 bases between the two ends. The CDR3 loop spans 13 amino acids. The CDR3, as DNA: TGTGCCAGCAGCCGGGGACTTGACTACGAGCAGTACTTC. This codes for CASSRGLDYEQYF. Looking up the rest from reference TRBV7-6 and TRBJ2-7 gives the full variable domain: GAGVSQSPRYKVTKRGQDVALRCDPISGHVSLYWYRQALGQGPEFLTYFNYEAQQDKSGLPNDRFSAERPEGSISTLTIQRTEQRDSAMYRCASSRGLDYEQYFGPGTRLTVT.

The chain joins TRBV5-5 to TRBJ2-4; weak D call: TRBD2 (5 bases). The length of the CDR3 is 17 residues. The germline V and J ends were trimmed by 4 bases and 3 bases, with 20 bases remaining between them. Germline CDR1 SGHKS, CDR2 YYEKEE (reference sequence). The CDR3 DNA sequence: TGTGCCAGCAGCCTTGGGAGCGCTAAAGTGGGCAAAAACATTCAGTACTTC. Protein product: CASSLGSAKVGKNIQYF. The variable domain in full, with the rest retrieved from reference TRBV5-5 and TRBJ2-4, is DAGVTQSPTHLIKTRGQQVTLRCSPISGHKSVSWYQQVLGQGPQFIFQYYEKEERGRGNFPDRFSARQFPNYSSELNVNALLLGDSALYLCASSLGSAKVGKNIQYFGAGTRLSVL.

This clonotype was counted many times. The chain uses TRBV7-2 and TRBJ2-1; tentatively, D is TRBD1 (5 bases). V shed 5 bases and J shed 6 bases, with 8 bases lying between them. CDR3 size: 12 residues. Germline CDR1 SGHTA, CDR2 FQGNSA. The CDR3 loop is CASSPGFNEQFF. The CDR3 nucleotides read TGTGCCAGCAGCCCAGGGTTCAATGAGCAGTTCTTC.

The chain couples TRBV5-5 to TRBJ2-3, with a possible D match to TRBD2 (6 bases). This CDR3 spans 16 amino acids. V shed 4 bases and J shed 0 bases, with 15 bases lying between them. Per germline, CDR1 SGHKS and CDR2 YYEKEE (reference sequence). This CDR3 reads CASSRGTSLSTDTQYF. CDR3 in DNA: TGTGCCAGCAGCAGAGGGACTTCTCTTAGCACAGATACGCAGTATTTT.

DNA of the CDR3: TGCGCCAGCAGCTTGTTGGGGACTAGCGGGACCCAGAGAACGCAGTATTTT. Amino acids: CASSLLGTSGTQRTQYF. V and J are TRBV5-1 and TRBJ2-3, with 13 bases fitting TRBD2. Looked up from germline, CDR1 is SGHRS and CDR2 is YFSETQ. Trimming took 1 base from V and 9 from J; bases not matched to a gene: 11. The CDR3 is made up of 17 amino acids.